This T cell receptor (beta chain) was identified in a study of shared clonotypes between healthy human individuals. Study information: Each donor's CD4 naive and CD4 memory cells filled three plates apiece, CD8 naive two, and CD8 memory one. Whole-study findings and limits: Estimated clonotype richness was generally higher in naive than memory subsets.

Only in-frame clones appear in the TCRdb table, and some are missing; sequencing was by immunoSEQ multiplex PCR. Among roughly 2.6 million clones listed, around 94% were seen once. Concerning this clone itself: Antigen specificity is unknown.

This CDR3 spans 15 amino acids. Germline V lookup: CDR1 LNHDA, CDR2 SQIVND (reference sequence). V lost 4 bases and J 0 bases, leaving 11 bases between the germline ends. This TCR came from a man between 18 and 29 years old in good health. The chain has TRBV19 and TRBJ2-3, with D tentatively TRBD2 (5 bases). The specimen was naive CD4+ T cells sorted from blood. As for subset: CD45RA+ positively selected. In nucleotides, the CDR3 is TGTGCCAGTAGTACCCCGGGGATTAGCACAGATACGCAGTATTTT. Its translation: CASSTPGISTDTQYF.